The rows below give T cell receptor beta chains drawn from one sample of a study of blood T cell repertoires in COVID-19. Sequenced by immunoSEQ multiplex PCR; TCRdb stores in-frame clones only, minus some. Of more than 75,000 clones listed, 85% to 90% are singletons. The sample consisted of peripheral blood. Source of these receptors: a woman in her 70s with acute or convalescent COVID-19. CDR3s include the opening cysteine and the closing phenylalanine or tryptophan. The order of the fields is J gene, V gene, D gene, clone size, CDR3 protein, CDR3 DNA. The D gene is left open where the match is weak. Some rows mark clone size as missing; the rest say once, few, many or name a class of expanded clone.

TRBJ2-1 | TRBV6-2/TRBV6-3 | TRBD2 | . | CASSYGGLAGYNEQFF | TGTGCCAGCAGTTACGGGGGACTAGCGGGCTACAATGAGCAGTTCTTC
TRBJ2-3 | TRBV3-1/TRBV3-2 | TRBD2 | . | CASSQGEGLTTDTQYF | TGTGCCAGCAGCCAAGGAGAGGGACTAACCACAGATACGCAGTATTTT
TRBJ2-7 | TRBV19 | . | . | CASSIDSGSYEQYF | TGTGCCAGTAGTATAGATTCAGGGTCCTACGAGCAGTACTTC
TRBJ1-6 | TRBV5-8 | . | . | CASSLVRGSPLHF | TGTGCCAGCAGCTTGGTTAGGGGTTCACCCCTCCACTTT
TRBJ2-1 | TRBV9 | . | . | CASSGSSYNEQFF | TGTGCCAGCAGCGGGAGCTCCTACAATGAGCAGTTCTTC
TRBJ2-1 | TRBV7-2 | . | . | CASSPRPASYNEQFF | TGTGCCAGCAGTCCCCGGCCAGCGAGCTACAATGAGCAGTTCTTC
TRBJ2-2 | TRBV7-9 | . | . | CASSLGGSVNTGELFF | TGTGCCAGCAGCTTAGGTGGTAGCGTGAACACCGGGGAGCTGTTTTTT
TRBJ1-1 | TRBV6-1 | . | . | CASSEILYTEAFF | TGTGCCAGCAGTGAAATCTTGTACACTGAAGCTTTCTTT
TRBJ1-1 | TRBV3-1/TRBV3-2 | . | . | CASSHYGREAFF | TGTGCCAGCAGCCACTATGGGAGAGAAGCTTTCTTT
TRBJ1-2 | TRBV19 | . | once | CASSMNTQNYGYTF | TGTGCCAGTAGTATGAACACACAGAACTATGGCTACACCTTC
TRBJ1-2 | TRBV12-3/TRBV12-4 | . | few | CASSLAPSYGYTF | TGTGCCAGCAGTTTGGCCCCCAGCTATGGCTACACCTTC
TRBJ2-2 | TRBV5-1 | . | . | CASSLMGGRDTGELFF | TGCGCCAGCAGCTTAATGGGGGGGCGAGACACCGGGGAGCTGTTTTTT
TRBJ2-7 | TRBV7-9 | TRBD2 | . | CASSLSGAEEQYF | TGTGCCAGCAGCTTGAGCGGGGCTGAGGAGCAGTACTTC
TRBJ2-5 | TRBV10-2 | . | . | CASSVSSAETQYF | TGCGCCAGCAGTGTTTCTAGCGCAGAGACCCAGTACTTC
TRBJ2-5 | TRBV14 | . | once | CASSQILLGQAPQETQYF | TGTGCCAGCAGCCAAATTTTATTGGGGCAAGCACCCCAAGAGACCCAGTACTTC
TRBJ2-3 | TRBV5-1 | . | . | CASSSDSHTQYF | TGCGCCAGCAGCTCGGACAGTCATACGCAGTATTTT
TRBJ2-3 | TRBV9 | . | . | CASRGSTDTQYF | TGTGCCAGCCGGGGGAGCACAGATACGCAGTATTTT